This is a list of T cell receptor beta chains from one sample in a study of OX40 agonist ivuxolimab in advanced cancers. The table came from immunoSEQ multiplex PCR; TCRdb's copy has only in-frame clones and leaves some out. The sample holds roughly 53,000 clones, about 88% seen once. Here the sequenced sample was CD4+ or CD8+ T cells sorted from blood, taken in a trial of the OX40 agonist ivuxolimab. The receptor set was obtained from an adult with an advanced solid tumor such as melanoma, head and neck, liver or kidney cancer. The CDR3 runs from the conserved cysteine through the conserved F or W. D genes are given only for firm matches. Size is omitted from some rows. Given values are once, few, many or a class for expanded clones.

D gene	J gene	clone size	CDR3 length	V gene	CDR3 protein	CDR3 DNA
-	TRBJ2-7	-	17	TRBV19	CASSLAGKSGYSYEQYF	TGTGCCAGTAGTCTAGCAGGGAAGTCTGGTTACTCCTACGAGCAGTACTTC
-	TRBJ2-1	-	15	TRBV28	CADEVGGLVRGEQFF	TGTGCCGATGAGGTAGGTGGTCTAGTAAGGGGTGAGCAGTTCTTC
-	TRBJ2-7	once	13	TRBV15	CATSRDLGSEQYF	TGTGCCACCAGCAGAGATCTTGGCTCCGAGCAGTACTTC
TRBD1	TRBJ2-1	-	14	TRBV18	CASSPGTGNNEQFF	TGTGCCAGCTCACCAGGGACAGGTAACAATGAGCAGTTCTTC
-	TRBJ2-7	-	15	TRBV4-1	CASSPGLTASYEQYF	TGCGCCAGCAGCCCAGGACTAACGGCCTCCTACGAGCAGTACTTC
TRBD2	TRBJ2-3	-	17	TRBV5-4	CASSLRWLAGNTDTQYF	TGTGCCAGCAGCTTGCGGTGGCTAGCGGGTAACACAGATACGCAGTATTTT
TRBD1	TRBJ1-2	-	14	TRBV5-8	CASSSLKNRGGYTF	TGTGCCAGCAGCTCTCTAAAAAACAGGGGTGGCTACACCTTC
TRBD2	TRBJ2-7	-	21	TRBV28	CASTPQGLAAGIPFHSYEQYF	TGTGCCAGCACCCCCCAGGGACTAGCGGCAGGCATCCCTTTTCACTCCTACGAGCAGTACTTC
TRBD1	TRBJ2-1	once	17	TRBV7-8	CASSWGVGQGMRNEQFF	TGTGCCAGCAGCTGGGGCGTTGGACAGGGAATGCGAAATGAGCAGTTCTTC
TRBD2	TRBJ2-1	once	16	TRBV9	CASSVWASGGYNEQFF	TGTGCCAGCAGCGTTTGGGCTAGCGGGGGGTACAATGAGCAGTTCTTC
-	TRBJ2-1	-	15	TRBV7-3	CASSSERASVNEQFF	TGTGCCAGCAGCTCCGAGCGGGCGTCGGTCAATGAGCAGTTCTTC
-	TRBJ2-2	-	14	TRBV30	CAVNRDTNTGELFF	TGTGCCGTTAACAGGGATACAAACACCGGGGAGCTGTTTTTT
-	TRBJ1-1	-	12	TRBV28	CASSLGNTEAFF	TGTGCCAGCAGTTTAGGAAACACTGAAGCTTTCTTT
-	TRBJ1-1	-	14	TRBV19	CASSYRGVSTEAFF	TGTGCCAGTAGTTATAGAGGGGTAAGCACTGAAGCTTTCTTT
TRBD1	TRBJ1-4	-	16	TRBV6-1	CASSEVGQGRNEKLFF	TGTGCCAGCAGTGAAGTGGGACAGGGCCGGAATGAAAAACTGTTTTTT
-	TRBJ2-2	-	15	TRBV5-6	CASSPAKGRTGELFF	TGTGCCAGCAGCCCGGCGAAAGGGCGCACCGGGGAGCTGTTTTTT